One T cell receptor (beta chain) is described in this entry. Profiled with immunoSEQ multiplex PCR; TCRdb holds only in-frame clones, not every one. Of some 150,000 clones in the sample, 87% are singletons; the top ten hold roughly 37%. The CDR3 contains 14 residues. CDR1 and CDR2 from the germline V gene are MNHEY and SVGAGI. J gave up 4 bases and V 6 bases, and 4 bases lay outside the gene matches. The data are from a study of blood T cell repertoires in COVID-19. This clonotype was sampled from a man aged 50 to 60 who had recovered from COVID-19. The sequenced sample was peripheral blood. The chain uses TRBV6-5 and TRBJ1-4; 8 nucleotides agree with TRBD1. The CDR3 loop is CASSDRGRNEKLFF. CDR3 bases: TGTGCCAGCAGCGACAGGGGTCGTAATGAAAAACTGTTTTTT.